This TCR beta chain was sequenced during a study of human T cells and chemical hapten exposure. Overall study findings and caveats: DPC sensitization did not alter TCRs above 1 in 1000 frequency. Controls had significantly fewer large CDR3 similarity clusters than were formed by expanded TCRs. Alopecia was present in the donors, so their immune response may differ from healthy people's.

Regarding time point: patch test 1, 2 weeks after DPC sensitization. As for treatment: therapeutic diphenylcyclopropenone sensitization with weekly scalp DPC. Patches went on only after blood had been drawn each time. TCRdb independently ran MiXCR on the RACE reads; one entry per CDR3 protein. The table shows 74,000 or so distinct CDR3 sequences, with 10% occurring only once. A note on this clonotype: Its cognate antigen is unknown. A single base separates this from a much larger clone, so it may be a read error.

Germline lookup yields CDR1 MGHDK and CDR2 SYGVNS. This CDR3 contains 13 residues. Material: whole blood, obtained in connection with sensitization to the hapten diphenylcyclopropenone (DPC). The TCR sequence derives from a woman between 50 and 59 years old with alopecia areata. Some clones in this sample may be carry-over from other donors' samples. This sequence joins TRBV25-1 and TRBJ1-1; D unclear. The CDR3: CAISENTGAEAFF. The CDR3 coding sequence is TGTGCCATCAGTGAGAACACGGGCGCCGAAGCTTTCTTT.